This entry lists 26 T cell receptor beta chains sequenced from one sample in a study of cytomegalovirus exposure and HLA in healthy donors. The PCR used 60 Vbeta and 13 Jbeta primers. Clones were sequenced by immunoSEQ multiplex PCR, and TCRdb holds only the in-frame ones, with some missing. The table records 150,000 to 200,000 clones, roughly 87% of them present only once. Material: PBMCs. These receptors all stem from a girl under three years old in good health and CMV-seronegative.

The chain has TRBV19 and TRBJ2-3; the D gene is possibly TRBD1 (6 bases). CDR3 size: 15 residues. Trimming stripped 1 base from V and 1 base from J, with 9 bases between. Germline V lookup: CDR1 LNHDA, CDR2 SQIVND (reference sequence). The CDR3 DNA sequence: TGTGCCAGTAGTATAGTACAGGGTGGCACAGATACGCAGTATTTT. This encodes CASSIVQGGTDTQYF.

This chain joins TRBV14 and TRBJ2-1; D is undetermined. Trimming cost V 4 bases and J 7 bases, with 8 bases left between them. This CDR3 is built from 12 residues. CDR1 is SGHDN, CDR2 FVKESK, per germline. CDR3 nucleotides: TGTGCCAGCAGCCCCAAGCTGAATGAGCAGTTCTTC. Residues: CASSPKLNEQFF. Full variable domain (rest looked up from reference TRBV14 and TRBJ2-1): EAGVTQFPSHSVIEKGQTVTLRCDPISGHDNLYWYRRVMGKEIKFLLHFVKESKQDESGMPNNRFLAERTGGTYSTLKVQPAELEDSGVYFCASSPKLNEQFFGPGTRLTVL.

The chain couples TRBV6-1 to TRBJ2-3; D is possibly TRBD2 (5 bases). The CDR3 runs to 15 residues. V lost 7 bases and J lost 0, with 14 bases in between. Per germline, CDR1 MNHNS and CDR2 SASEGT. The CDR3 region is CASTSGSSSTDTQYF. CDR3 nucleotide sequence: TGTGCCAGCACCAGCGGAAGTTCTAGCACAGATACGCAGTATTTT.

V gene TRBV7-3 combines with J gene TRBJ2-1, with D possibly matching TRBD2 (5 bases). Germline CDR1 reads SGHTA; CDR2 reads FQGTGA. Trimming stripped 3 bases from V and 3 bases from J, with 12 bases between. This CDR3 spans 15 amino acids. In DNA form, the CDR3 reads TGTGCCAGCAGCTTTGGAGGAGGCGACTACAATGAGCAGTTCTTC. As protein: CASSFGGGDYNEQFF.

This chain joins TRBV7-9 and TRBJ2-3; tentatively, D is TRBD2 (5 bases). Trimming cost V 3 bases and J 1 base, with 8 bases left between them. CDR1 is SEHNR and CDR2 is FQNEAQ in the germline V gene (reference sequence). The CDR3 consists of 14 residues. The DNA of the CDR3 is TGTGCCAGCAGCTTCGGTAGCGGCACAGATACGCAGTATTTT. The encoded protein is CASSFGSGTDTQYF.

With respect to this clone: One end of the junction does not line up with germline, which may come from a read error. This chain joins TRBV29-1 and TRBJ1-1; possible D gene TRBD1, 5 bases. This CDR3 region has 10 residues. The germline V gene encodes CDR1 SQVTM and CDR2 ANQGSEA. The DNA for the CDR3 is TGTTCCCGGGGGGGGAACGAAGCTTTCTTT. Residues: CSRGGNEAFF. Full variable domain (missing parts from reference TRBV29-1 and TRBJ1-1): SAVISQKPSRDICQRGTSLTIQCQVDSQVTMMFWYRQQPGQSLTLIATANQGSEATYESGFVIDKFPISRPNLTFSTLTVSNMSPEDSSIYLCSRGGNEAFFGQGTRLTVV.

This chain uses TRBV13 with TRBJ2-1; 7 bases align to TRBD1. The germline V gene encodes CDR1 PRHDT and CDR2 FYEKMQ (reference sequence). Trimming took 5 bases from V and 6 from J; bases not matched to a gene: 16. CDR3 length equals 17 residues. Here the CDR3 DNA reads TGTGCCAGCAGCGGGCGGACAGGACAGTTAATCGCCAATGAGCAGTTCTTC. It is translated as CASSGRTGQLIANEQFF.

J is TRBJ2-2 and V is TRBV12-5; no clear D. The ends were cut back, 5 bases at V and 6 bases at J, with 19 bases in the middle. Germline V gene data show CDR1 as LGHNT and CDR2 as FRNRAP. The length of the CDR3 is 16 residues. The CDR3 reads CASGPPSHFRSGELFF. CDR3 nucleotides: TGTGCTAGTGGTCCCCCGTCCCACTTTCGATCCGGGGAGCTGTTTTTT.

The rearrangement joins TRBV19 to TRBJ2-2; a weak D match, TRBD2 (6 bases). The CDR3 covers 15 residues. CDR1 and CDR2 from the germline V gene are LNHDA and SQIVND (reference sequence). V lost 2 bases and J lost 1, with 8 bases in between. CDR3 in amino acids: CASSILAVNTGELFF. The DNA for the CDR3 is TGTGCCAGTAGTATATTAGCGGTGAACACCGGGGAGCTGTTTTTT.

V usage is TRBV4-1 and J usage is TRBJ2-5; possibly TRBD2 for D (6 bases). CDR3 length equals 14 residues. The V end was cut by 2 bases, the J end by 2 bases, with 9 bases between. Germline loops: CDR1 MGHRA, CDR2 YSYEKL. The CDR3 protein is CASSQPGEQETQYF. In DNA, the CDR3 is TGCGCCAGCAGCCAACCGGGAGAGCAAGAGACCCAGTACTTC.

This clone has just one count. The rearrangement joins TRBV19 to TRBJ1-1, with D unclear. Trimming removed 9 bases at V and 7 bases at J, with 9 bases between. The CDR3 has 10 amino acids. The germline gives CDR1 LNHDA, CDR2 SQIVND (reference sequence). CDR3 region: CASKPGEAFF. For the CDR3, the DNA is TGTGCCAGCAAACCAGGTGAAGCTTTCTTT. The entire variable domain, with the rest obtained from reference TRBV19 and TRBJ1-1, is as follows: DGGITQSPKYLFRKEGQNVTLSCEQNLNHDAMYWYRQDPGQGLRLIYYSQIVNDFQKGDIAEGYSVSREKKESFPLTVTSAQKNPTAFYLCASKPGEAFFGQGTRLTVV.

The chain has TRBV27 and TRBJ1-3; TRBD1 aligns across 9 bases. Losses at the gene ends were 2 bases for V and 3 bases for J; bases not matched to a gene: 2. The CDR3 sequence is 15 residues long. CDR1 and CDR2 from the germline V gene are MNHEY and SMNVEV (reference sequence). CDR3 amino acids: CASSLRTGVGNTIYF. The DNA for the CDR3 is TGTGCCAGCAGTTTAAGGACAGGGGTTGGAAACACCATATATTTT.

The chain couples TRBV5-1 to TRBJ2-7; D gene unclear. Germline CDR1 reads SGHRS; CDR2 reads YFSETQ. This CDR3 contains 15 residues. V lost 2 bases and J 0 bases, leaving 12 bases between the germline ends. CDR3 nucleotide sequence: TGCGCCAGCAGCTTCTTGGAGACCAGCTCCTACGAGCAGTACTTC. Protein: CASSFLETSSYEQYF. Variable domain in full (rest from reference TRBV5-1 and TRBJ2-7): KAGVTQTPRYLIKTRGQQVTLSCSPISGHRSVSWYQQTPGQGLQFLFEYFSETQRNKGNFPGRFSGRQFSNSRSEMNVSTLELGDSALYLCASSFLETSSYEQYFGPGTRLTVT.

This clone was detected a few times. This rearrangement joins TRBV25-1 to TRBJ2-1; 7 nucleotides match TRBD2. V shed 6 bases and J 7 bases; nucleotides not matched to a gene: 9. From germline, CDR1 is MGHDK and CDR2 SYGVNS. This CDR3 has 14 amino acids. The CDR3 nucleotides read TGTGCCAGCAGCGAAGGGACTATGGGGAATGAGCAGTTCTTC. It is translated as CASSEGTMGNEQFF.

This sequence joins TRBV7-2 and TRBJ2-7; 8 bases map to TRBD2. V gave up 3 bases and J gave up 2 bases; unmatched junction bases: 3. CDR1 is SGHTA and CDR2 is FQGNSA in the germline V gene. CDR3 length: 14 residues. The CDR3 loop is CASSFRGGTYEQYF. CDR3 sequence (DNA): TGTGCCAGCAGCTTTCGGGGGGGAACCTACGAGCAGTACTTC.

This rearrangement joins TRBV27 to TRBJ2-7; D might be TRBD1 (6 bases). CDR1 and CDR2 (germline): MNHEY, SMNVEV (reference sequence). Trimming took off 2 bases at V and 3 bases at J, with 20 bases between the two ends. There are 17 residues in the CDR3. In DNA form, the CDR3 reads TGTGCCAGCAGTTTAAAAGGTTCGGACAGACCAAACTACGAGCAGTACTTC. This codes for CASSLKGSDRPNYEQYF.

This clone was seen a handful of times. J is TRBJ2-5 and V is TRBV7-9, with 10 bases that match TRBD1. Germline V CDR1 and CDR2: SEHNR, FQNEAQ (reference sequence). The CDR3 is 18 residues long. The V gene end was trimmed by 2 bases and the J gene end by 4 bases; junction bases not matched to a gene: 13. The CDR3 region is CASSLSLRPGQGLETQYF. The CDR3 DNA reads TGTGCCAGCAGCTTATCCCTAAGACCGGGACAGGGGTTAGAGACCCAGTACTTC.

The chain couples TRBV6-5 to TRBJ2-1, with TRBD2 matching 7 bases. Germline V lookup: CDR1 MNHEY, CDR2 SVGAGI. This CDR3 is 14 amino acids long. Losses at the gene ends were 7 bases for V and 5 bases for J; bases not matched to a gene: 8. CDR3 protein: CASNRFAGDNEQFF. DNA for the CDR3: TGTGCCAGCAATAGGTTTGCGGGAGACAATGAGCAGTTCTTC.

The V gene is TRBV7-2, the J gene TRBJ2-1, with D possibly TRBD2 on 5 matching bases. The CDR3 is 12 amino acids. V lost 5 bases and J lost 7, with 9 bases in between. Per germline, CDR1 SGHTA and CDR2 FQGNSA. CDR3 loop: CASSVRRNEQFF. The CDR3 nucleotides are TGTGCCAGCAGCGTAAGGAGGAATGAGCAGTTCTTC.

This chain uses TRBV19 with TRBJ1-1, with D maybe TRBD1 (5 bases). In germline, CDR1 is LNHDA, CDR2 SQIVND (reference sequence). The CDR3 is made up of 13 amino acids. Trimming pared 3 bases from V and 5 bases from J, leaving 10 bases between. CDR3 protein: CASSIGAWTEAFF. The CDR3, as DNA: TGTGCCAGTAGTATTGGGGCTTGGACTGAAGCTTTCTTT.

The V call is TRBV7-6, the J call TRBJ2-1, with D tentatively TRBD1 (5 bases). Germline lookup yields CDR1 SGHVS and CDR2 FNYEAQ. The CDR3 totals 15 residues. Trimming stripped 5 bases from V and 3 bases from J, with 14 bases between. The CDR3 protein is CASSTQGVLYNEQFF. CDR3 nucleotide sequence: TGTGCCAGCAGCACTCAGGGTGTCCTCTACAATGAGCAGTTCTTC.

The chain employs TRBV18 and TRBJ2-2, with D possibly being TRBD2 (6 bases). The CDR3 covers 14 residues. CDR1 and CDR2 (germline): KGHSH, LQKENI. V was shortened by 11 bases and J by 3 bases, with 16 bases between the two germline ends. CDR3 sequence: CAAAGPTYTGELFF. As DNA, the CDR3 is TGTGCCGCGGCGGGGCCTACCTACACCGGGGAGCTGTTTTTT.

The J gene is TRBJ2-3, the V gene TRBV13; no clear D. V was trimmed by 6 bases and J by 2 bases, leaving 6 bases between them. The CDR3 totals 12 residues. CDR1 PRHDT and CDR2 FYEKMQ come from the germline V gene (reference sequence). This CDR3 reads CASSRYTDTQYF. The CDR3 DNA follows: TGTGCCAGCAGTAGATACACAGATACGCAGTATTTT.

The rearrangement links TRBV19 to TRBJ2-7; D may be TRBD2 (5 bases). The germline V and J ends were trimmed by 7 bases and 3 bases, with 13 bases remaining between them. This CDR3 is built from 13 residues. Germline V gene lookup returns CDR1 LNHDA and CDR2 SQIVND (reference sequence). This CDR3 reads CASMGTGYYEQYF. Here the CDR3 DNA reads TGTGCCAGTATGGGTACGGGGTACTACGAGCAGTACTTC.

The chain joins TRBV2 to TRBJ1-3; D remains unclear. Germline lookup yields CDR1 SNHLY and CDR2 FYNNEI. This CDR3 contains 14 residues. V was cut by 3 bases and J by 4 bases, with 10 bases left in between. Here the CDR3 reads CASSEGGRGNTIYF. CDR3 sequence (DNA): TGTGCCAGCAGTGAGGGAGGGAGGGGAAACACCATATATTTT.

The chain couples TRBV21-1 to TRBJ2-3; the table's TRBD1 call for D was not verified on the DNA. TRBV21-1 is listed as a pseudogene. CDR3 length: 17 amino acids. The CDR3 DNA follows: TGTGCCAGCAGCTCCAGGGCGCCGGGTGCTAGCACAGATACGCAGTATTTT. It codes for CASSSRAPGASTDTQYF.